This T cell receptor beta chain stems from a study of T cells of healthy individuals. TCRdb independently ran MiXCR on the 5' RACE reads; one entry per CDR3 protein. Seen here are 60,000 to 70,000 distinct CDR3 sequences, about 17% observed once, and the top ten hold 4% to 5%. This clonotype was counted many times. The receptor's source is a human donor in good health.

The CDR3 sequence: CASSFRQEDGLNQPQHF. The CDR3 bases are TGTGCCAGCAGCTTTCGCCAGGAAGACGGCCTCAATCAGCCCCAGCATTTT. The genes are TRBV7-9 and TRBJ1-5; no firm D call. V was clipped by 3 bases and J by 3 bases, with 18 bases between them. Germline V gives CDR1 SEHNR, CDR2 FQNEAQ (reference sequence). This CDR3 comprises 17 residues.